What follows describes a single T cell receptor beta chain. Measured with immunoSEQ multiplex PCR; TCRdb has only the in-frame clones, and not every one. The sample includes some 97,000 clones, 90% of them seen just once. This specimen belongs to a study of OX40 agonist ivuxolimab in advanced cancers. Whole-study context: Melanoma, hepatocellular carcinoma, head and neck or renal cell cancer occurred in dose-escalation patients.

The clonotype originates from an adult with an advanced solid tumor such as melanoma, head and neck, liver or kidney cancer. The sequencing used CD4+ or CD8+ T cells sorted from blood, collected in a trial of the OX40 agonist ivuxolimab.

CDR3 amino acids: CASSEQGARADTQYF. Written as DNA, the CDR3 is TGTGCCAGCAGTGAACAGGGGGCAAGGGCAGATACGCAGTATTTT. The chain combines TRBV6-1 with TRBJ2-3; 8 bases match TRBD1. This CDR3 has 15 residues. The germline V gene has CDR1 MNHNS and CDR2 SASEGT. Trimming cost V 2 bases and J 4 bases; bases outside gene matches: 5.